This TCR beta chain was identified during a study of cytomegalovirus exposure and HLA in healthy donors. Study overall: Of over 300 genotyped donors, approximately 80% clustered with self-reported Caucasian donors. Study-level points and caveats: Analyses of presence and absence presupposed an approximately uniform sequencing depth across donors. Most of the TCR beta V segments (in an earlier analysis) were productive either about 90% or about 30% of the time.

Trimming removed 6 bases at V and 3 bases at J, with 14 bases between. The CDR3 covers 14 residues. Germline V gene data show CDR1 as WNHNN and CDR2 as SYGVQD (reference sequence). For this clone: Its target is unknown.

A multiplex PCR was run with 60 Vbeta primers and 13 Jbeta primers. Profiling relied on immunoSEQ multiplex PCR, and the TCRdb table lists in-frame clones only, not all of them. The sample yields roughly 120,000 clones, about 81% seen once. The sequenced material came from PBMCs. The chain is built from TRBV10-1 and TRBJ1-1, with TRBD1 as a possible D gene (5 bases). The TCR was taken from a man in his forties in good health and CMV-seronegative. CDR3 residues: CASRRDSTDTEAFF. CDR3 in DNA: TGCGCCAGCAGACGAGACAGCACCGACACTGAAGCTTTCTTT.